This TCR beta chain was observed in a study of blood T cell repertoires in COVID-19. Across the study: There were acute and convalescent COVID-19 samples, and they came from the United States, Italy and Spain. T cells, B-cell-depleted T cells, or PBMCs provided the cDNA or gDNA that served as material.

Participant age was roughly 18 to 89 years, and participants resided in fewer than 25 US areas. Trimming took 3 bases from V and 6 from J, leaving 11 bases between them. The CDR3 extends over 13 amino acids. In the study's own analysis: It was from reference gene primer amplification that nucleated cell counts were estimated. This table comes from immunoSEQ multiplex PCR, and its TCRdb copy is limited to in-frame clones, with some not included. V and J calls and clone size are given by that table; D and trimming were obtained from the DNA. Among roughly 190,000 clones listed, 76% were seen once. The sample consisted of PBMCs or T cells enriched from blood (not recorded which). This chain uses TRBV12-3 or TRBV12-4 with TRBJ1-2; no clear D. The receptor was derived from a woman between 50 and 59 years old with acute COVID-19. The CDR3 here is CASSFGSGNGYTF. As DNA, the CDR3 is TGTGCCAGCAGTTTTGGGTCGGGGAATGGCTACACCTTC.